The clone carrying this TCR beta chain was recorded a few times. The record originates from a study of blood T cells in healthy people across ages. J was trimmed by 8 bases and V by 6 bases; bases with no gene match: 4. Per germline, CDR1 SQVTM and CDR2 ANQGSEA. This CDR3 region has 11 residues. A second PCR of roughly 7 to 11 cycles used a sample-barcoded 5' primer and a J-beta primer mix. TCRdb re-analysed the 5' RACE reads in MiXCR, keeping a single row per CDR3 protein. The table lists about 800,000 distinct CDR3 sequences, 20% to 25% of them singletons. The sample was also reused in another study, on T cells of mothers and their children. That publication notes: Primer M1S, used in the second PCR, introduced sample barcodes and 2-4 random nucleotides.

The sequenced sample consisted of blood. The chain recombines TRBV29-1 with TRBJ2-1, with 7 bases fitting TRBD1. The clonotype comes from a boy aged 5-17 years in good health. CDR3 DNA: TGCAGCGTCGACAGGGCCGATGAGCAGTTCTTC. Amino acid sequence: CSVDRADEQFF.